This TCR delta chain was identified in a study of Vδ1+ human thymocytes. Points from the study as a whole: Around 18% of thymic delta-chain sequences were Vdelta2, with few Vdelta3, unlike blood Vdelta1+ controls. In the thymus, TRG and TRD repertoires looked highly polyclonal with Gaussian CDR3 lengths. Unexpected Vdelta2 sequences could cause misinterpretation of bulk repertoire data.

CDR1 is TSWWSYY and CDR2 is QGS in the germline V gene. Germline trimming cut 2 bases from V and 0 bases from J; bases unmatched to any gene: 16. This CDR3 contains 20 residues. This clone came up a few times. Antigen: not known. RNA was extracted from the cells and then reverse transcribed. Multiplex PCR used pooled V-gene forward primers and a constant-region reverse primer to amplify CDR3s. TCRdb re-processed the multiplex PCR reads via CATT. The sample has about 27,000 delta-chain clones; 6% to 8% are singletons. After alphabeta T cell depletion, CD3+ Vdelta1+ Vdelta2- thymocytes were sorted. J is TRDJ1 and V is TRDV1; TRDD3 aligns across 9 bases. This TCR came from a girl under two years old who had congenital heart surgery. Sequenced input: Vdelta1+ gamma-delta thymocytes from the thymus. Subset defined: FACS-sorted CD3+ TCRalphabeta- TCRVdelta1+ TCRVdelta2- thymocytes. The CDR3, as DNA: TGTGCTCTTGGGGAAAACGACTGTTCTACTGGGGGACGTAACACCGATAAACTCATCTTT. It translates to CALGENDCSTGGRNTDKLIF.